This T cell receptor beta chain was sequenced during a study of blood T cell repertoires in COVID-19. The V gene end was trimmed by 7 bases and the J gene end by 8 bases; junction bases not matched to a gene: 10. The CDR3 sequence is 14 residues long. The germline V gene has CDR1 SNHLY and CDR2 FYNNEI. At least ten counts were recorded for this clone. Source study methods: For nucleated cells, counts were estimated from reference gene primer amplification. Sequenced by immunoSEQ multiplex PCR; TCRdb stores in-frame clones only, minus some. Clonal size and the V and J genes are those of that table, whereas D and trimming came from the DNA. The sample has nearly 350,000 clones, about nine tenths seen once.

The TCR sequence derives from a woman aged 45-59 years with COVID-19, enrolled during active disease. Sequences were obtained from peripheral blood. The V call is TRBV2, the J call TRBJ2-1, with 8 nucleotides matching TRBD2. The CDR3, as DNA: TGTGCCAGCAATCCGGGGACTAGTATCGATGAGCAGTTCTTC. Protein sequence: CASNPGTSIDEQFF.